This T cell receptor (beta chain) was recorded in a study of beta chain features in type 1 diabetes. As for the study in general: Researchers looked at roughly 110 million sorted cells across all samples.

This clone came up a few times. Its specificity is not known. The isolated RNA, all of it, was reverse transcribed, so expressed TCRB transcripts were what got sequenced. TCRdb's table, derived via immunoSEQ multiplex PCR, lists solely in-frame clones and lacks some. Altogether 140,000 to 150,000 clones are present, under 60% being singletons, with the ten largest covering 0.42%. Naive, central memory, regulatory and stem cell-like memory cells within the CD4+ compartment were sorted using CD45RO/CCR7/CD25/CD127/CD95/CD27. J lost 3 bases, V lost 5 bases, and 6 bases had no gene match. CDR1 SGHTA and CDR2 FQGNSA come from the germline V gene. The CDR3 is 14 amino acids. Overall study results and limits: Researchers report that Type 1 diabetes patients had moderately but significantly shorter TCRB CDR3s across all four CD4+ subsets. A definitive answer on HLA type influencing TCRB rearrangement was not reached here.

The clonotype comes from a man aged 18 to 30 in good health. The V gene is TRBV7-2, the J gene TRBJ1-1; TRBD1 matches at 7 bases. The sequenced sample was Tregs from blood. In DNA, the CDR3 is TGTGCCAGCAGCCCTGGGGACAGTTACACTGAAGCTTTCTTT. This encodes CASSPGDSYTEAFF.